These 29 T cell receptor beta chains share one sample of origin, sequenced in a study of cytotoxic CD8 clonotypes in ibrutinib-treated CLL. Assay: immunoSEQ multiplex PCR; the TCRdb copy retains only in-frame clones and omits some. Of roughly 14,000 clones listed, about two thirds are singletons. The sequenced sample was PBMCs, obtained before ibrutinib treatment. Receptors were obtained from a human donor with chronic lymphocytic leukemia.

In nucleotides, the CDR3 is TGTGCCAGCAGCTTAGCGTCGGGAGGGAGGCTGTACTTC. Its translation: CASSLASGGRLYF. The V call is TRBV11-3, the J call TRBJ2-7, with 8 positions matching TRBD2. Germline lookup yields CDR1 SGHNT and CDR2 YENEEA. This CDR3 region has 13 residues. V lost 1 base and J lost 12; bases outside the gene matches: 8.

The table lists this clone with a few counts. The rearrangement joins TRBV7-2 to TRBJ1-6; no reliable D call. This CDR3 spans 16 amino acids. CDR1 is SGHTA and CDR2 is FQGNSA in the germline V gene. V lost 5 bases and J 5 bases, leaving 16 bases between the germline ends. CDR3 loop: CASSADPPWNNSPLHF. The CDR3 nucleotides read TGTGCCAGCAGCGCCGACCCCCCCTGGAATAATTCACCCCTCCACTTT.

The CDR3 region is CASSPPGAVGEKLFF. The CDR3 coding sequence is TGTGCCAGCTCACCCCCGGGGGCTGTCGGTGAAAAACTGTTTTTT. V usage is TRBV18 and J usage is TRBJ1-4; a possible D gene is TRBD1 (6 bases). V was trimmed by 3 bases and J by 7 bases, leaving 15 bases between them. The CDR3 sequence is 15 residues long. Germline V gene lookup returns CDR1 KGHSH and CDR2 LQKENI.

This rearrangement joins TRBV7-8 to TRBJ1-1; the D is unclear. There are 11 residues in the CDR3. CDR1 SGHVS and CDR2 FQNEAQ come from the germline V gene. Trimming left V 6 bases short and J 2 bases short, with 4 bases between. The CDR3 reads CASRSNTEAFF. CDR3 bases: TGTGCCAGCAGGAGTAACACTGAAGCTTTCTTT.

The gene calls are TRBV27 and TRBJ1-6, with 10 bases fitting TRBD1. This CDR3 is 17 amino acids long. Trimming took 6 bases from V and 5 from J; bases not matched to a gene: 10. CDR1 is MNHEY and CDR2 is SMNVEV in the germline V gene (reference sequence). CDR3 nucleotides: TGTGCCAGCAGATCCAGGGCGACAGGGGGCAATAATTCACCCCTCCACTTT. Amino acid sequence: CASRSRATGGNNSPLHF.

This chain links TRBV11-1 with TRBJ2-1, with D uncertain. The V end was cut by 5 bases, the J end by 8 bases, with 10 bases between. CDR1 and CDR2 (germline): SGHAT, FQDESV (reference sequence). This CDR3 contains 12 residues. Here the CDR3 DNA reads TGTGCCAGCAGCCGGGCGTCTCATGAGCAGTTCTTC. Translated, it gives CASSRASHEQFF.

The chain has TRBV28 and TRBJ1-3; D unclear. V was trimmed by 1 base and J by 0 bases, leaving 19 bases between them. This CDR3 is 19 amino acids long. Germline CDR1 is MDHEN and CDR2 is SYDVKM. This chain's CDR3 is CASSLSGSVGQYSGNTIYF. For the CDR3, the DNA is TGTGCCAGCAGTTTATCGGGATCTGTGGGCCAATACTCTGGAAACACCATATATTTT.

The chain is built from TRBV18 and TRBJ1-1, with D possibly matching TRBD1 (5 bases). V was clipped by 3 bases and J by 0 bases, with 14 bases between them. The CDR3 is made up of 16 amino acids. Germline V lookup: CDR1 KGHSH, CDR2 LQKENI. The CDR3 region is CASSPMQGMVNTEAFF. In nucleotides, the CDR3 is TGTGCCAGCTCACCCATGCAGGGAATGGTGAACACTGAAGCTTTCTTT.

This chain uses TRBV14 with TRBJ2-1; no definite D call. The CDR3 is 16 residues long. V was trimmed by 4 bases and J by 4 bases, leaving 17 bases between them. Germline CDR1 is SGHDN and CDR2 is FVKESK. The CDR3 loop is CASSPTLLWAYNEQFF. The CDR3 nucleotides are TGTGCCAGCAGCCCCACCCTCCTGTGGGCTTACAATGAGCAGTTCTTC.

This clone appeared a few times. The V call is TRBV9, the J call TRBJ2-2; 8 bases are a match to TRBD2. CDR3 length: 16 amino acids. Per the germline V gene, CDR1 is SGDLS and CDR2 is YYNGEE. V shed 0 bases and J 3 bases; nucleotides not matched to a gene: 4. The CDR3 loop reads CASSVGAGVDTGELFF. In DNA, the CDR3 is TGTGCCAGCAGCGTAGGAGCGGGGGTCGACACCGGGGAGCTGTTTTTT.

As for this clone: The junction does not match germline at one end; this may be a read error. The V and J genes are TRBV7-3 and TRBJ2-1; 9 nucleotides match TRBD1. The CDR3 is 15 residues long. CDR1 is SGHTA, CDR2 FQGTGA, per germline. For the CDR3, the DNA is TGTGCCAGCAGCTTACCCGGACAGGGGATTGGGGCAAGTCTCTTC. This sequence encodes CASSLPGQGIGASLF.

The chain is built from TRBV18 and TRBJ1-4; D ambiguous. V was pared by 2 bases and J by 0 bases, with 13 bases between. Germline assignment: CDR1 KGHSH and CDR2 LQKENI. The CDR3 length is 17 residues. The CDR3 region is CASSPVAALATNEKLFF. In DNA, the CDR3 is TGTGCCAGCTCACCAGTGGCAGCCCTTGCAACTAATGAAAAACTGTTTTTT.

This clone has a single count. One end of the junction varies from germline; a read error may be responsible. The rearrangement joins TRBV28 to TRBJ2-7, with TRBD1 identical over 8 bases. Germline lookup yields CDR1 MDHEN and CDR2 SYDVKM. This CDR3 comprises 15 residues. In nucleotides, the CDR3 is TGTGCCAGCAGACCCGACAGGGGAGCCACCTACAAGCAGTACTTC. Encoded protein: CASRPDRGATYKQYF.

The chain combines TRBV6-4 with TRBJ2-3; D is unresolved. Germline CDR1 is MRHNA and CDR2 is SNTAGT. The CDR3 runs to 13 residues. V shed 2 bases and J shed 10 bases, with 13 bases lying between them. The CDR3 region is CASSDQVGQAQYF. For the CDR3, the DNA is TGTGCCAGCAGTGACCAGGTCGGGCAGGCGCAGTATTTT.

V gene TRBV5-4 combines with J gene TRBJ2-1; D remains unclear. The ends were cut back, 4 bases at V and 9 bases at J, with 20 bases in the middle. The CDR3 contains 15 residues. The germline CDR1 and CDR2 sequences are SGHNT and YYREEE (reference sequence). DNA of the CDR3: TGTGCCAGCAGCCCCCCCGAGGCAGGTCGCGGTGAGCAGTTCTTC. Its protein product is CASSPPEAGRGEQFF.

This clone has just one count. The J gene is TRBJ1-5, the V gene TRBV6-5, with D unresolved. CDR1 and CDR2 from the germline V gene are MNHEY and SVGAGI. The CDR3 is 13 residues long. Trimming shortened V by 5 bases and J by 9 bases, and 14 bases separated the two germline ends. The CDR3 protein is CASSTRTGTPQHF. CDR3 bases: TGTGCCAGCAGTACCCGGACGGGCACGCCCCAGCATTTT.

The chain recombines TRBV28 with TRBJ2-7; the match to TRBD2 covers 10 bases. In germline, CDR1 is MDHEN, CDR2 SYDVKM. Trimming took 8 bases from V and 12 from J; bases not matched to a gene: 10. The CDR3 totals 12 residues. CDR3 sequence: CASWGLAGVTYF. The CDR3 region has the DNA TGTGCCAGCTGGGGGCTAGCGGGAGTAACGTACTTC.

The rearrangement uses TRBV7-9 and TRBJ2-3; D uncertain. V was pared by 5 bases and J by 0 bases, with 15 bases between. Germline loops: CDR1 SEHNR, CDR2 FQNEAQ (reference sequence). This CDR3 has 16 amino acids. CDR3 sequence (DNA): TGTGCCAGCAGCCCCCCCCTCCGGGTTAGCACAGATACGCAGTATTTT. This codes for CASSPPLRVSTDTQYF.

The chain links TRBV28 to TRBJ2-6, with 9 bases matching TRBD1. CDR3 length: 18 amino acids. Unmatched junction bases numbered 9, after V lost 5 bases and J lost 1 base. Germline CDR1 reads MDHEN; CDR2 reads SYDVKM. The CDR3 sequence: CASSPPGQGGSGANVLTF. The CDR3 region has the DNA TGTGCCAGCAGTCCTCCGGGACAGGGAGGATCTGGGGCCAACGTCCTGACTTTC.

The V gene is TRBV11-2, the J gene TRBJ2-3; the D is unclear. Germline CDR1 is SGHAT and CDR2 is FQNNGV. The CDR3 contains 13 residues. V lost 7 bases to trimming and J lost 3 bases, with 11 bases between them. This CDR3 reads CASNLLLTDTQYF. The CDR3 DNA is TGTGCCAGCAACCTTCTCCTGACAGATACGCAGTATTTT.

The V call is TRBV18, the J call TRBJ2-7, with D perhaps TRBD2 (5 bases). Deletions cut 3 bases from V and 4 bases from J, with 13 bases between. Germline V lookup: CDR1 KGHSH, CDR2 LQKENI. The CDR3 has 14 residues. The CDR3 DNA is TGTGCCAGCTCACCGCTCGGCCCGGGGTACGAGCAGTACTTC. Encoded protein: CASSPLGPGYEQYF.

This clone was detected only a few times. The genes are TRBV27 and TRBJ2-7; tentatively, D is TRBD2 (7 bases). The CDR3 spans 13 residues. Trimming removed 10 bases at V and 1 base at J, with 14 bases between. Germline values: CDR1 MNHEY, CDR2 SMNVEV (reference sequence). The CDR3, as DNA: TGTGCCACCCAGGGGAGGGGTTCCTACGAGCAGTACTTC. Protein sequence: CATQGRGSYEQYF.

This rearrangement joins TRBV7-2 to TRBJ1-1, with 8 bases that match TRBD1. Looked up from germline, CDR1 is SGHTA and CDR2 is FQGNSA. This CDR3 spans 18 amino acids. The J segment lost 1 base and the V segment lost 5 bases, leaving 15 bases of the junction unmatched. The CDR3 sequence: CASSGIAGGVWWNTEAFF. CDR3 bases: TGTGCCAGCAGCGGTATCGCAGGGGGCGTATGGTGGAACACTGAAGCTTTCTTT.

CDR3 DNA: TGTGCCAGCAGCCCAGGAGAGGAGCCCCAGCATTTT. As protein: CASSPGEEPQHF. This chain connects TRBV7-8 to TRBJ1-5; D not certain. Trimming stripped 5 bases from V and 8 bases from J, with 10 bases between. The V gene's germline CDR1 is SGHVS and CDR2 FQNEAQ. The CDR3 has 12 residues.

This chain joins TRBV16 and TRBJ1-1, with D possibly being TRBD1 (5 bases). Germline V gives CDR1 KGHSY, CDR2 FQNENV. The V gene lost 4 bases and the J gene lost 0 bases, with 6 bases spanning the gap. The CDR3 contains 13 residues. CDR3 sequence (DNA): TGTGCCAGCAGCCCCAGGGTGAACACTGAAGCTTTCTTT. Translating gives CASSPRVNTEAFF.

The CDR3 region is CASSLAPLAGKAAGELFF. Written as DNA, the CDR3 is TGTGCCAGCAGCTTAGCCCCCTTAGCGGGGAAAGCCGCCGGGGAGCTGTTTTTT. The V gene is TRBV13, the J gene TRBJ2-2, with 8 bases identical to TRBD2. After removal of 1 base from V and 6 bases from J, the junction contained 13 bases not matched to a gene. This CDR3 has 18 residues. Germline CDR1 and CDR2: PRHDT and FYEKMQ (reference sequence).

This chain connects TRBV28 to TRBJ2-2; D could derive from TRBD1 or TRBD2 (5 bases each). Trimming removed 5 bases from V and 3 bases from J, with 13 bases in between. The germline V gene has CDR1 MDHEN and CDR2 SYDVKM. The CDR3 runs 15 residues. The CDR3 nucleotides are TGTGCCAGCAGTGACCCCCGGGACCACACCGGGGAGCTGTTTTTT. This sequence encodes CASSDPRDHTGELFF.

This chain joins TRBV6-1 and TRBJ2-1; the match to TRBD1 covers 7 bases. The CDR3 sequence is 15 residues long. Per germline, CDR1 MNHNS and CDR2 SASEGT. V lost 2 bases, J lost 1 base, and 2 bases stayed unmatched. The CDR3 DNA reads TGTGCCAGCAGTGAACAGGGGGAATCCTACAATGAGCAGTTCTTC. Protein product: CASSEQGESYNEQFF.

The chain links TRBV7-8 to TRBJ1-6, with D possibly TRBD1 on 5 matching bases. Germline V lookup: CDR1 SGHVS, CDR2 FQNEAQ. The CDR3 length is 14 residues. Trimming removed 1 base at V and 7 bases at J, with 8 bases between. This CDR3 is CASSLVGGNSPLHF. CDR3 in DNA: TGTGCCAGCAGCTTAGTGGGGGGGAATTCACCCCTCCACTTT.